This entry describes one T cell receptor beta chain. This entry comes from a study of control samples from healthy donors and cancer patients. Clones were read by immunoSEQ multiplex PCR, and TCRdb kept only the in-frame ones, dropping some. The table shows some 150,000 clones, with roughly 95% occurring only once. The junction had 2 bases not matched to a gene; V was cut back by 5 bases and J by 0 bases. Per germline, CDR1 MDHEN and CDR2 SYDVKM. The CDR3 covers 14 residues. The specimen sequenced was blood. This chain links TRBV28 with TRBJ2-7; 9 positions match TRBD1. The sequence was collected from a woman aged 25-40 years in good health. The CDR3 spells CASSVQGASYEQYF. CDR3 in DNA: TGTGCCAGCAGTGTACAGGGGGCCTCCTACGAGCAGTACTTC.